These T cell receptor beta chains were read from a single sample in a study of T cells after yellow fever vaccination. A single record per CDR3 protein comes from TCRdb applying MiXCR to the 5' RACE reads. The sample comprises 500,000 to 550,000 distinct CDR3 sequences, about a fifth of which are singletons, and approximately 16% rests with the top ten. Sequenced here: PBMCs, sampled around 3 weeks after the first yellow fever vaccination. The receptors derive from a man between 18 and 29 years old who received the YFV17D yellow fever vaccine. CDR3s include the opening cysteine and the closing phenylalanine or tryptophan. The D gene is left open where the match is weak. The size entry is marked missing in some rows and otherwise reads once, few, many or a size class.

abundance: NA
j_gene: TRBJ2-1
v_gene: TRBV20-1
d_gene: TRBD1
CDR3aa: CSAPGQVDYNEQFF
CDR3nt: TGCAGTGCCCCTGGACAGGTTGACTACAATGAGCAGTTCTTC

abundance: few
j_gene: TRBJ2-7
v_gene: TRBV30
d_gene: NA
CDR3aa: CAWSLPRGSSYEQYF
CDR3nt: TGTGCCTGGAGTCTCCCAAGGGGGAGCTCCTACGAGCAGTACTTC

abundance: many
j_gene: TRBJ1-2
v_gene: TRBV4-1
d_gene: NA
CDR3aa: CASSQVLGGRVYGYTF
CDR3nt: TGCGCCAGCAGCCAGGTTTTGGGGGGGCGAGTCTATGGCTACACCTTC

abundance: few
j_gene: TRBJ1-2
v_gene: TRBV7-3
d_gene: NA
CDR3aa: CASSPSGNGYTF
CDR3nt: TGTGCCAGCAGCCCTTCAGGGAATGGCTACACCTTC

abundance: few
j_gene: TRBJ2-7
v_gene: TRBV2
d_gene: TRBD1
CDR3aa: CASSEGTGVVEQYF
CDR3nt: TGTGCCAGCAGCGAAGGGACAGGGGTGGTGGAGCAGTACTTC

abundance: NA
j_gene: TRBJ2-6
v_gene: TRBV20-1
d_gene: NA
CDR3aa: CSARQGATGANVLTF
CDR3nt: TGCAGTGCTAGACAAGGGGCCACTGGGGCCAACGTCCTGACTTTC

abundance: NA
j_gene: TRBJ1-2
v_gene: TRBV12-3/TRBV12-4
d_gene: NA
CDR3aa: CASTRRSEAEYGYTF
CDR3nt: TGTGCCAGCACCCGTAGGTCTGAGGCGGAATATGGCTACACCTTC

abundance: NA
j_gene: TRBJ2-7
v_gene: TRBV7-9
d_gene: NA
CDR3aa: CASSYPQRIEQYF
CDR3nt: TGTGCCAGCAGCTACCCCCAGCGGATCGAGCAGTACTTC

abundance: once
j_gene: TRBJ2-1
v_gene: TRBV19
d_gene: NA
CDR3aa: CASNPRFSGQYKEQFF
CDR3nt: TGTGCCAGTAACCCTAGGTTCTCGGGGCAATACAAGGAGCAGTTCTTC

abundance: NA
j_gene: TRBJ1-5
v_gene: TRBV24-1
d_gene: NA
CDR3aa: CATSDPGEGQPQHF
CDR3nt: TGTGCCACCAGTGATCCAGGGGAGGGTCAGCCCCAGCATTTT

abundance: NA
j_gene: TRBJ2-3
v_gene: TRBV13
d_gene: NA
CDR3aa: CASSLEEGGVTDTQYF
CDR3nt: TGTGCCAGCAGCTTGGAGGAGGGGGGGGTCACAGATACGCAGTATTTT

abundance: many
j_gene: TRBJ1-1
v_gene: TRBV20-1
d_gene: NA
CDR3aa: CSAIRQDTNTEAFF
CDR3nt: TGCAGTGCTATCAGACAGGACACGAACACTGAAGCTTTCTTT

abundance: NA
j_gene: TRBJ2-1
v_gene: TRBV2
d_gene: TRBD2
CDR3aa: CASSEGSGGAYNEQFF
CDR3nt: TGTGCCAGCAGTGAAGGCAGCGGGGGCGCCTACAATGAGCAGTTCTTC

abundance: NA
j_gene: TRBJ1-3
v_gene: TRBV5-5
d_gene: NA
CDR3aa: CASSRLIGNTIYF
CDR3nt: TGTGCCAGCAGCAGATTAATTGGAAACACCATATATTTT

abundance: NA
j_gene: TRBJ1-4
v_gene: TRBV4-1
d_gene: TRBD1
CDR3aa: CASSRRGTSKLFF
CDR3nt: TGCGCCAGCAGCCGCAGGGGGACGTCGAAACTGTTTTTT

abundance: few
j_gene: TRBJ2-1
v_gene: TRBV5-1
d_gene: NA
CDR3aa: CASSSGTTNSYNEQFF
CDR3nt: TGCGCCAGCAGCTCCGGGACAACTAACTCCTACAATGAGCAGTTCTTC

abundance: NA
j_gene: TRBJ2-7
v_gene: TRBV9
d_gene: NA
CDR3aa: CASSVGGSEQYF
CDR3nt: TGTGCCAGCAGCGTAGGGGGGAGCGAGCAGTACTTC

abundance: NA
j_gene: TRBJ2-1
v_gene: TRBV6-5
d_gene: TRBD2
CDR3aa: CASSYVTSTNEQFF
CDR3nt: TGTGCCAGCAGTTACGTGACTAGCACGAATGAGCAGTTCTTC

abundance: NA
j_gene: TRBJ1-2
v_gene: TRBV28
d_gene: TRBD1
CDR3aa: CASVDRGGYTF
CDR3nt: TGTGCCAGCGTGGACAGGGGAGGCTACACCTTC

abundance: NA
j_gene: TRBJ2-1
v_gene: TRBV5-1
d_gene: TRBD2
CDR3aa: CASSSAGLAGKQFF
CDR3nt: TGCGCCAGCAGCTCTGCGGGACTAGCGGGAAAGCAGTTCTTC

abundance: NA
j_gene: TRBJ2-3
v_gene: TRBV6-1
d_gene: NA
CDR3aa: CASSEGGGEADTQYF
CDR3nt: TGTGCCAGCAGTGAAGGAGGCGGGGAGGCAGATACGCAGTATTTT

abundance: few
j_gene: TRBJ1-6
v_gene: TRBV27
d_gene: NA
CDR3aa: CASRPQDSPLHF
CDR3nt: TGTGCCAGCAGGCCCCAGGATTCACCCCTCCACTTT

abundance: once
j_gene: TRBJ1-1
v_gene: TRBV20-1
d_gene: NA
CDR3aa: CSANGAGALNTEAFF
CDR3nt: TGCAGTGCCAATGGCGCAGGGGCGCTGAACACTGAAGCTTTCTTT

abundance: NA
j_gene: TRBJ2-1
v_gene: TRBV14
d_gene: NA
CDR3aa: CASSHGGTFSYNEQFF
CDR3nt: TGTGCCAGCAGCCACGGCGGGACTTTCTCCTACAATGAGCAGTTCTTC

abundance: NA
j_gene: TRBJ2-2
v_gene: TRBV30
d_gene: NA
CDR3aa: CAWSVGGETGELFF
CDR3nt: TGTGCCTGGAGTGTCGGGGGTGAGACCGGGGAGCTGTTTTTT

abundance: few
j_gene: TRBJ1-1
v_gene: TRBV5-1
d_gene: NA
CDR3aa: CASSLNSLAGTEAFF
CDR3nt: TGCGCCAGCAGCTTGAACAGCCTCGCGGGCACTGAAGCTTTCTTT

abundance: NA
j_gene: TRBJ2-7
v_gene: TRBV5-1
d_gene: TRBD1
CDR3aa: CASSSGTGVGEQYF
CDR3nt: TGCGCCAGCAGCTCCGGGACAGGGGTAGGCGAGCAGTACTTC

abundance: NA
j_gene: TRBJ2-6
v_gene: TRBV27
d_gene: NA
CDR3aa: CASREVGVGANVLTF
CDR3nt: TGTGCCAGCAGAGAAGTGGGGGTTGGGGCCAACGTCCTGACTTTC

abundance: few
j_gene: TRBJ1-6
v_gene: TRBV10-3
d_gene: TRBD1
CDR3aa: CAISTGVYNSPLHF
CDR3nt: TGTGCCATCAGTACAGGGGTCTATAATTCACCCCTCCACTTT

abundance: few
j_gene: TRBJ1-6
v_gene: TRBV5-5
d_gene: TRBD1
CDR3aa: CASSTTDRIGSPLHF
CDR3nt: TGTGCCAGCAGCACAACGGACAGGATCGGGTCACCCCTCCACTTT

abundance: NA
j_gene: TRBJ1-2
v_gene: TRBV6-2/TRBV6-3
d_gene: NA
CDR3aa: CASTKGWGYTF
CDR3nt: TGTGCCAGCACCAAGGGATGGGGCTACACCTTC

abundance: NA
j_gene: TRBJ2-1
v_gene: TRBV11-2
d_gene: NA
CDR3aa: CASGLTAGFIDEQFF
CDR3nt: TGTGCCAGCGGCCTTACCGCGGGGTTTATAGATGAGCAGTTCTTC

abundance: NA
j_gene: TRBJ1-1
v_gene: TRBV19
d_gene: NA
CDR3aa: CASIRSTEAFF
CDR3nt: TGTGCCAGTATTCGAAGCACTGAAGCTTTCTTT

abundance: NA
j_gene: TRBJ1-4
v_gene: TRBV20-1
d_gene: NA
CDR3aa: CSANYPGREKLFF
CDR3nt: TGCAGTGCTAACTACCCTGGGCGGGAAAAACTGTTTTTT

abundance: NA
j_gene: TRBJ2-3
v_gene: TRBV7-2
d_gene: TRBD2
CDR3aa: CASSVWAGGSTDTQYF
CDR3nt: TGTGCCAGCAGCGTATGGGCGGGGGGTAGCACAGATACGCAGTATTTT

abundance: many
j_gene: TRBJ2-1
v_gene: TRBV7-8
d_gene: NA
CDR3aa: CASSLGGAGSSYNEQFF
CDR3nt: TGTGCCAGCAGCTTAGGTGGCGCGGGGAGCTCCTACAATGAGCAGTTCTTC

abundance: NA
j_gene: TRBJ1-1
v_gene: TRBV5-5
d_gene: NA
CDR3aa: CASSLEQEAFF
CDR3nt: TGTGCCAGCAGCTTGGAACAGGAGGCTTTCTTT

abundance: few
j_gene: TRBJ2-5
v_gene: TRBV3-1
d_gene: NA
CDR3aa: CASKVGGQETQYF
CDR3nt: TGTGCCAGCAAGGTTGGGGGTCAGGAGACCCAGTACTTC

abundance: NA
j_gene: TRBJ2-1
v_gene: TRBV20-1
d_gene: TRBD2
CDR3aa: CSASPSGGIVFF
CDR3nt: TGCAGTGCTAGTCCGAGCGGGGGTATTGTATTCTTC

abundance: few
j_gene: TRBJ2-5
v_gene: TRBV3-1
d_gene: NA
CDR3aa: CASSQDWGYPETQYF
CDR3nt: TGTGCCAGCAGCCAAGATTGGGGCTACCCAGAGACCCAGTACTTC

abundance: NA
j_gene: TRBJ1-1
v_gene: TRBV25-1
d_gene: NA
CDR3aa: CASSERHEAFF
CDR3nt: TGTGCCAGCAGTGAGCGGCATGAGGCTTTCTTT

abundance: NA
j_gene: TRBJ1-3
v_gene: TRBV7-9
d_gene: NA
CDR3aa: CASSPGGTRNTIYF
CDR3nt: TGTGCCAGCAGCCCCGGAGGTACTCGAAACACCATATATTTT

abundance: few
j_gene: TRBJ2-5
v_gene: TRBV7-9
d_gene: NA
CDR3aa: CASSLTGSYGRGTQYF
CDR3nt: TGTGCCAGCAGCTTGACGGGAAGTTACGGTCGGGGGACCCAGTACTTC

abundance: NA
j_gene: TRBJ1-6
v_gene: TRBV3-2
d_gene: NA
CDR3aa: CASSSTRDSPLHF
CDR3nt: TGTGCCAGCAGCTCTACGAGGGATTCACCCCTCCACTTT

abundance: NA
j_gene: TRBJ1-2
v_gene: TRBV7-9
d_gene: NA
CDR3aa: CASSLFGAGDGYGYTF
CDR3nt: TGTGCCAGCAGCTTATTCGGTGCAGGGGACGGCTATGGCTACACCTTC

abundance: NA
j_gene: TRBJ2-2
v_gene: TRBV18
d_gene: TRBD1
CDR3aa: CASSPPGQGGTGELFF
CDR3nt: TGTGCCAGCTCACCCCCGGGACAGGGGGGCACCGGGGAGCTGTTTTTT

abundance: few
j_gene: TRBJ1-3
v_gene: TRBV6-5
d_gene: NA
CDR3aa: CASSYDRSSGNTIYF
CDR3nt: TGTGCCAGCAGTTACGACAGGAGCTCTGGAAACACCATATATTTT

abundance: NA
j_gene: TRBJ2-1
v_gene: TRBV4-3
d_gene: NA
CDR3aa: CASSQDAPLAGKGYNEQFF
CDR3nt: TGCGCCAGCAGCCAAGATGCCCCCCTGGCAGGGAAGGGGTACAATGAGCAGTTCTTC

abundance: few
j_gene: TRBJ2-7
v_gene: TRBV6-1
d_gene: NA
CDR3aa: CASTRGILLAEQYF
CDR3nt: TGTGCCAGCACCCGCGGGATCCTGCTTGCCGAGCAGTACTTC

abundance: NA
j_gene: TRBJ2-5
v_gene: TRBV6-6
d_gene: NA
CDR3aa: CASRRSEETQYF
CDR3nt: TGTGCCAGCAGGAGGTCGGAGGAGACCCAGTACTTC

abundance: once
j_gene: TRBJ2-3
v_gene: TRBV11-3
d_gene: NA
CDR3aa: CASSSPEERDTQYF
CDR3nt: TGTGCCAGCAGCTCCCCCGAGGAGAGAGATACGCAGTATTTT

abundance: NA
j_gene: TRBJ1-5
v_gene: TRBV28
d_gene: TRBD1
CDR3aa: CASSFPDRGYYQPQHF
CDR3nt: TGTGCCAGCAGTTTCCCCGACAGGGGGTACTATCAGCCCCAGCATTTT

abundance: few
j_gene: TRBJ1-5
v_gene: TRBV2
d_gene: TRBD1
CDR3aa: CASRGQDNQPQHF
CDR3nt: TGTGCCAGCAGGGGACAGGATAATCAGCCCCAGCATTTT

abundance: NA
j_gene: TRBJ2-5
v_gene: TRBV5-1
d_gene: NA
CDR3aa: CASVSRDSVSETQYF
CDR3nt: TGCGCCAGCGTTAGTAGGGACTCGGTCTCAGAGACCCAGTACTTC

abundance: few
j_gene: TRBJ2-2
v_gene: TRBV7-2
d_gene: TRBD2
CDR3aa: CASIYSGKNTGELFF
CDR3nt: TGTGCCAGCATCTATAGCGGGAAGAACACCGGGGAGCTGTTTTTT

abundance: NA
j_gene: TRBJ2-1
v_gene: TRBV28
d_gene: NA
CDR3aa: CASSLNGGTDRVNEQFF
CDR3nt: TGTGCCAGCAGTTTAAATGGGGGGACCGATAGGGTGAATGAGCAGTTCTTC

abundance: few
j_gene: TRBJ2-5
v_gene: TRBV20-1
d_gene: NA
CDR3aa: CSAKKRRFQETQYF
CDR3nt: TGCAGTGCAAAGAAAAGGAGATTCCAAGAGACCCAGTACTTC

abundance: few
j_gene: TRBJ2-7
v_gene: TRBV7-6
d_gene: NA
CDR3aa: CASSPRQLSYEQYF
CDR3nt: TGTGCCAGCAGCCCCCGACAGCTTTCCTACGAGCAGTACTTC

abundance: few
j_gene: TRBJ1-1
v_gene: TRBV29-1
d_gene: TRBD1
CDR3aa: CSLRDRANQAFF
CDR3nt: TGCAGCCTCCGGGACAGGGCAAATCAAGCTTTCTTT